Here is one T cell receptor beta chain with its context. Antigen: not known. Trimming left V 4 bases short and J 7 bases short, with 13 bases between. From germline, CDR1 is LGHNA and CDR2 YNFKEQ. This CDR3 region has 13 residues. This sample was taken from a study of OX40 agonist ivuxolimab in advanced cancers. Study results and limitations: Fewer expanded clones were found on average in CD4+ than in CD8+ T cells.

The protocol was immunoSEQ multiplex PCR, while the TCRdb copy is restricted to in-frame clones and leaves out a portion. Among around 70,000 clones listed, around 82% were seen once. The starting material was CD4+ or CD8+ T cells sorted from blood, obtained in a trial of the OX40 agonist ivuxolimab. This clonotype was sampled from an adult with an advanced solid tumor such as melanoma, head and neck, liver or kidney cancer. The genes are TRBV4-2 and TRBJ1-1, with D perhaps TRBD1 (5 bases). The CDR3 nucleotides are TGTGCCAGCAGCCCGGGGACCCCAGGTGAAGCTTTCTTT. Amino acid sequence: CASSPGTPGEAFF.